A single sample is the source of the 13 T cell receptor beta chains below, sequenced in a study of T cell clonality in common variable immunodeficiency. Whole-study findings and limits: Reportedly, TCR beta sequences from common variable immunodeficiency showed fewer deletions and N-nucleotide insertions.

Repertoires were generated with immunoSEQ multiplex PCR, while TCRdb's copy carries only in-frame clones and drops some. The specimen gives about 26,000 clones without singletons; the ten biggest hold about a quarter. The antigens for these receptors are not known. Sequencing was done on a sample of peripheral blood mononuclear cells. The source of these receptors is a human donor with common variable immunodeficiency.

The sample holds many counts of this clone. Sequencing ends 3 residues short of the CDR3 end; the germline J gene provides the rest. The V and J genes are TRBV7-2 and TRBJ1-2, with TRBD1 identical over 7 bases. The CDR3 loop spans 14 amino acids. CDR1 and CDR2 from the germline V gene are SGHTA and FQGNSA. The CDR3: CASSLQATGSGYTF. The DNA read from the CDR3 is TGTGCCAGCAGCCTTCAGGCGACAGGGAGCGGC.

This clone has a count of ten or more. The read terminates 3 residues before the CDR3 end, so the remaining end is supplied by the germline J gene. The chain couples TRBV20-1 to TRBJ2-3; possible D gene TRBD2, 7 bases. With 1 base removed from V and 1 base from J, the gap between germline ends came to 21 bases. Germline V gene sequence: CDR1 DFQATT, CDR2 SNEGSKA (reference sequence). The CDR3 sequence is 18 residues long. Incomplete CDR3 DNA: TGCAGTGCTAGAGGATCATTGGGGGGGCTGTTGGGCACAGATACG. Its protein product is CSARGSLGGLLGTDT. The complete CDR3 reads CSARGSLGGLLGTDTQYF.

This clone was counted ten times or more. The read halts 3 residues ahead of the CDR3 end, with the missing end drawn from the germline J gene. The chain has TRBV5-6 and TRBJ1-2, with 9 bases aligning to TRBD1. V lost 4 bases to trimming and J lost 5 bases; unmatched junction nucleotides: 6. Germline V gene data show CDR1 as SGHDT and CDR2 as YYEEEE. The CDR3 has 14 amino acids. The sequenced part of the CDR3 DNA is TGTGCCAGCAGCCACCGGGACAGGGTATATGGC. The encoded protein is CASSHRDRVYG. The whole CDR3 protein is CASSHRDRVYGYTF.

In this sample, this clone turned up many times. The read finishes 3 residues shy of the CDR3 end, and the germline J gene is used to complete it. The genes are TRBV5-1 and TRBJ2-4, with TRBD1 matching 7 bases. The length of the CDR3 is 14 residues. Per the germline V gene, CDR1 is SGHRS and CDR2 is YFSETQ. V was clipped by 3 bases and J by 7 bases; unmatched bases: 7. This chain's CDR3 is CASSYSNRGNIQYF. Incomplete CDR3 DNA: TGCGCCAGCAGCTACTCCAACAGGGGTAACATT.

In this sample, this clone turned up a few times. The read stops 3 residues short of the end of the CDR3; the missing end is completed from the germline J gene. The rearrangement uses TRBV19 and TRBJ1-5, with D hard to call. The CDR3 has 13 residues. V was pared by 5 bases and J by 2 bases, with 7 bases between. The germline V gene has CDR1 LNHDA and CDR2 SQIVND (reference sequence). Incomplete CDR3 DNA: TGTGCCAGTAGTCAGAAGGGCAATCAGCCC. Protein sequence: CASSQKGNQP. The full CDR3 protein is CASSQKGNQPQHF.

This clone occurred many times. The DNA ends 3 residues before the CDR3 does, and the rest of the CDR3 is filled in from the germline J gene. The chain recombines TRBV30 with TRBJ1-2; D is possibly TRBD1 (5 bases). The CDR3 is 14 residues long. In germline, CDR1 is GTSNPN, CDR2 SVGIG (reference sequence). V was shortened by 7 bases and J by 4 bases, with 19 bases between the two germline ends. The CDR3 protein is CAFAGGTYRYGYTF. The CDR3 DNA, read in part, is TGTGCCTTTGCGGGGGGGACTTACCGCTATGGC.

This clone was picked up a small number of times. The read halts 3 residues ahead of the CDR3 end, with the missing end drawn from the germline J gene. Different DNA sequences within this sample yield the same CDR3. V and J are TRBV7-2 and TRBJ2-7; TRBD1 is a possible D gene (6 bases). The CDR3 extends over 15 amino acids. V was clipped by 5 bases and J by 6 bases, with 20 bases between them. Germline V lookup: CDR1 SGHTA, CDR2 FQGNSA. The CDR3 loop reads CASSRLGQIVGEQYF. CDR3 DNA, as far as it was read: TGTGCCAGCAGCCGCCTCGGACAGATTGTGGGCGAG.

This clone was detected a few times. The CDR3 end is not reached by the read, which stops 3 residues before it; the germline J gene fills it in. The chain joins TRBV6-2 or TRBV6-3 to TRBJ2-7; possible D gene TRBD1, 6 bases. CDR3 length: 15 amino acids. V was shortened by 10 bases and J by 3 bases, with 22 bases between the two germline ends. The germline V gene encodes CDR1 MNHEY and CDR2 SVGEGT. The CDR3 DNA, read in part, is TGTGCCACAGCCCCAAGATTTACAGGGTTCTACGAG. Protein sequence: CATAPRFTGFYE. The whole CDR3 protein reads CATAPRFTGFYEQYF.

Many counts were recorded for this clone. With the read ending 3 residues before the CDR3 end, the germline J gene is used to fill in that end. The V gene is TRBV6-4, the J gene TRBJ1-1, with TRBD1 as a possible D gene (5 bases). The V gene's germline CDR1 is MRHNA and CDR2 SNTAGT. The V end lost 6 bases, the J end lost 1 base, and 12 bases lay between the germline ends. The length of the CDR3 is 14 residues. CDR3 loop: CASRTGQGNTEAFF. The DNA read from the CDR3 is TGTGCCAGCAGAACCGGACAAGGGAACACTGAA.

This clone was detected ten times or more. From the germline J gene comes the end of the CDR3, since the read stops 3 residues before it. The chain employs TRBV7-2 and TRBJ2-3, with D unclear. CDR3 length: 14 amino acids. Trimming cost V 6 bases and J 5 bases, with 15 bases left between them. Per the germline V gene, CDR1 is SGHTA and CDR2 is FQGNSA. CDR3 DNA (partial): TGTGCCAGCAGGCCTAGTACCTCTGGAGATACG. The encoded protein is CASRPSTSGDT. In full, the CDR3 is CASRPSTSGDTQYF.

There are many counts of this clone. The read terminates 3 residues ahead of where the CDR3 ends, so the germline J gene completes it. The genes are TRBV7-2 and TRBJ2-7; D is perhaps TRBD1 (5 bases). V lost 8 bases and J lost 3, with 20 bases in between. The germline V gene has CDR1 SGHTA and CDR2 FQGNSA. CDR3 length: 15 amino acids. CDR3 sequence: CASLGADLIGYEQYF. Partial CDR3 DNA: TGTGCCAGCTTAGGGGCGGATCTTATCGGCTACGAG. Looking up the rest from reference TRBV7-2 and TRBJ2-7 gives the full variable domain: GAGVSQSPSNKVTEKGKDVELRCDPISGHTALYWYRQSLGQGLEFLIYFQGNSAPDKSGLPSDRFSAERTGGSVSTLTIQRTQQEDSAVYLCASLGADLIGYEQYFGPGTRLTVT.

This clone was seen repeatedly, ten times or more. The part of the CDR3 DNA that was read is TGTGCCAGCAGCTACTGGGATCAGGGGGGAGAGACC. Amino acids: CASSYWDQGGET. The whole CDR3 sequence is CASSYWDQGGETQYF. The chain joins TRBV7-2 to TRBJ2-5, with D perhaps matching TRBD1 (7 bases). Read data end 3 residues before the CDR3 end; the end is taken from the germline J gene. Trimming removed 4 bases from V and 4 bases from J, with 16 bases in between. CDR1 and CDR2 from the germline V gene are SGHTA and FQGNSA. This CDR3 has 15 amino acids. Variable domain in full (rest from reference TRBV7-2 and TRBJ2-5): GAGVSQSPSNKVTEKGKDVELRCDPISGHTALYWYRQSLGQGLEFLIYFQGNSAPDKSGLPSDRFSAERTGGSVSTLTIQRTQQEDSAVYLCASSYWDQGGETQYFGPGTRLLVL.

A few counts support this clone. The observed sequence ends 3 residues before the CDR3 terminus, with the missing tail filled in from the germline J gene. The chain carries TRBV30 and TRBJ2-7, with 7 bases lining up with TRBD2. V shed 5 bases, J shed 2 bases, and the junction held 6 bases outside the gene matches. Germline V CDR1 and CDR2: GTSNPN, SVGIG (reference sequence). The CDR3 extends over 13 amino acids. The sequenced part of the CDR3 DNA is TGTGCCTGGTCCGGGGGGTGGGCCTACGAG. Translated, it gives CAWSGGWAYE. The CDR3 as a whole reads CAWSGGWAYEQYF.